The clone carrying this T cell receptor beta chain was found a few times. Its antigen is undetermined. Germline V gives CDR1 LNHDA, CDR2 SQIVND (reference sequence). The length of the CDR3 is 15 residues. Trimming took 7 bases from V and 6 from J, leaving 19 bases between them. The data stem from a study of T cell responses to AZD1222 COVID-19 vaccine. Clones were read by immunoSEQ multiplex PCR, and TCRdb kept only the in-frame ones, dropping some. The top ten hold more than 5% of the sample, which has fewer than 95,000 clones, around 91% seen once. Points from the study as a whole: Baseline serology detected seropositivity in only five or six AZD1222 recipients.

J is TRBJ2-1 and V is TRBV19; no clear D gene. Sequenced here: peripheral blood, sampled 28 days after the second AZD1222 dose. The clonotype originates from an adult who received the AZD1222 COVID-19 vaccine. The chain's CDR3 is CASTPRPHPPNEQFF. CDR3 sequence (DNA): TGTGCCAGTACCCCGAGGCCCCACCCCCCCAATGAGCAGTTCTTC.